These T cell receptor beta chains were read from a single sample in a study of blood T cell repertoires in COVID-19. TCRdb's copy holds only in-frame clones and misses some; the assay was immunoSEQ multiplex PCR. The sample lists around 20,000 clones; approximately 90% were seen once. The sequenced sample consisted of peripheral blood. The source of these receptors is a woman aged 55-75 years with active COVID-19. Each CDR3 is given with its conserved first and last residue. The D gene is left open where the match is weak. Clone size is shown for a subset of rows, as once, few, many or a class of expanded clone.

d_call | j_call | v_call | clone_size | cdr3_aa | cdr3_nt
NA | TRBJ1-5 | TRBV24-1 | NA | CATSGGGSNQPQHF | TGTGCCACCAGTGGGGGCGGAAGCAATCAGCCCCAGCATTTT
TRBD1 | TRBJ2-2 | TRBV9 | once | CASSLSTDRRNTGELFF | TGTGCCAGCAGCCTGAGCACGGACAGGCGAAACACCGGGGAGCTGTTTTTT
TRBD1 | TRBJ2-3 | TRBV5-1 | NA | CASSASTGGFTDTQYF | TGCGCCAGCAGCGCGTCGACAGGGGGGTTCACAGATACGCAGTATTTT
TRBD2 | TRBJ2-7 | TRBV19 | NA | CASSTTSGGFYEQYF | TGTGCCAGTAGTACCACTAGCGGGGGGTTCTACGAGCAGTACTTC
NA | TRBJ1-5 | TRBV11-2 | NA | CASSLDQQGTQPQHF | TGTGCCAGCAGCTTAGATCAGCAGGGGACCCAGCCCCAGCATTTT
NA | TRBJ2-7 | TRBV6-5 | NA | CAIFTGHYEQYF | TGTGCCATCTTTACAGGCCACTACGAGCAGTACTTC
TRBD2 | TRBJ2-1 | TRBV13 | NA | CASSLGHSGGAYEQFF | TGTGCCAGCAGCTTAGGACATAGCGGGGGGGCCTATGAGCAGTTCTTC
TRBD1 | TRBJ1-2 | TRBV5-8 | NA | CASSLWDSLWSYTF | TGTGCCAGCAGCTTGTGGGACAGTTTATGGAGCTACACCTTC
NA | TRBJ2-5 | TRBV5-6 | NA | CASSLEPGGTQYF | TGTGCCAGCAGCTTGGAACCCGGGGGGACCCAGTACTTC
NA | TRBJ1-4 | TRBV3-1/TRBV3-2 | NA | CASSQDPGFNEKLFF | TGTGCCAGCAGCCAAGATCCAGGGTTTAATGAAAAACTGTTTTTT
NA | TRBJ1-3 | TRBV5-1 | NA | CASSLEGGNTIYF | TGCGCCAGCAGCTTGGAGGGGGGAAACACCATATATTTT
TRBD1 | TRBJ1-1 | TRBV6-5 | NA | CASEQGAMNTEAFF | TGTGCCAGTGAACAGGGGGCCATGAACACTGAAGCTTTCTTT
NA | TRBJ1-2 | TRBV5-1 | NA | CASSLAPGGNYGYTF | TGCGCCAGCAGCTTGGCCCCGGGGGGCAACTATGGCTACACCTTC
NA | TRBJ1-1 | TRBV5-1 | NA | CASSPQEGRQWAEAFF | TGCGCCAGCAGCCCACAGGAAGGACGGCAATGGGCTGAAGCTTTCTTT
NA | TRBJ1-1 | TRBV5-1 | NA | CASSLAPASFGNTEAFF | TGCGCCAGCAGCTTGGCTCCAGCGAGCTTTGGGAACACTGAAGCTTTCTTT
NA | TRBJ1-4 | TRBV2 | NA | CASTNGYNEKLFF | TGTGCCAGCACGAACGGGTATAATGAAAAACTGTTTTTT
NA | TRBJ1-1 | TRBV19 | NA | CASSTRGAGTEAFF | TGTGCCAGTAGTACTAGGGGCGCGGGGACTGAAGCTTTCTTT
NA | TRBJ2-5 | TRBV20-1 | few | CSASRIGSLETQYF | TGCAGTGCTAGTCGTATCGGTAGTCTAGAGACCCAGTACTTC
NA | TRBJ2-2 | TRBV18 | NA | CASSLTGELFF | TGTGCCAGCTCCCTAACCGGGGAGCTGTTTTTT
TRBD2 | TRBJ2-5 | TRBV5-4 | NA | CASSLASGGLQETQYF | TGTGCCAGCAGCTTGGCCAGCGGGGGCCTCCAAGAGACCCAGTACTTC
NA | TRBJ2-4 | TRBV27 | NA | CASSLLGTKNIQYF | TGTGCCAGCAGTTTATTGGGCACCAAAAACATTCAGTACTTC
NA | TRBJ2-7 | TRBV5-6 | once | CASSLRTLTYEQYF | TGTGCCAGCAGCTTACGGACACTAACCTACGAGCAGTACTTC
TRBD2 | TRBJ2-7 | TRBV27 | NA | CASTLRGGGFYEQYF | TGTGCCAGCACCCTCCGCGGGGGAGGATTTTACGAGCAGTACTTC
NA | TRBJ1-4 | TRBV19 | once | CASRHQNEKLFF | TGTGCCAGTAGGCACCAGAATGAAAAACTGTTTTTT
NA | TRBJ1-1 | TRBV7-9 | NA | CASSPSAGAEAEAFF | TGTGCCAGCAGCCCGTCCGCTGGGGCGGAAGCTGAAGCTTTCTTT
NA | TRBJ2-3 | TRBV6-5 | few | CASSQTRVGTDTQYF | TGTGCCAGCAGTCAGACCCGAGTGGGCACGGATACGCAGTATTTT
NA | TRBJ2-7 | TRBV12-3/TRBV12-4 | NA | CASSSGETYEQYF | TGTGCCAGCAGTTCGGGGGAAACCTACGAGCAGTACTTC
NA | TRBJ2-2 | TRBV2 | once | CASSESSHGAGELFF | TGTGCCAGCAGTGAAAGCTCTCACGGGGCCGGGGAGCTGTTTTTT
NA | TRBJ1-4 | TRBV6-1 | NA | CASSERLGAPEKLFF | TGTGCCAGCAGTGAACGGTTGGGGGCGCCGGAAAAACTGTTTTTT
NA | TRBJ1-3 | TRBV5-1 | NA | CASSLTGSGNTIYF | TGCGCCAGCAGCTTGACAGGATCTGGAAACACCATATATTTT
NA | TRBJ1-4 | TRBV3-1/TRBV3-2 | NA | CASSPDSYNEKLFF | TGTGCCAGCAGCCCGGACAGTTATAATGAAAAACTGTTTTTT
TRBD1 | TRBJ1-2 | TRBV18 | NA | CASSPLPPAGGAVGYTF | TGTGCCAGCTCACCCCTGCCCCCGGCAGGGGGCGCGGTTGGCTACACCTTC
TRBD1 | TRBJ1-2 | TRBV3-1/TRBV3-2 | NA | CASTNYRPTGGGGYTF | TGTGCCAGCACCAACTACCGACCAACAGGGGGCGGTGGCTACACCTTC
TRBD1 | TRBJ2-2 | TRBV6-4 | once | CASSPGGDTGELFF | TGTGCCAGCAGTCCAGGGGGTGACACCGGGGAGCTGTTTTTT
NA | TRBJ2-6 | TRBV7-2 | NA | CASSKQRSGANVLTF | TGTGCCAGCAGCAAGCAACGCTCTGGGGCCAACGTCCTGACTTTC
NA | TRBJ2-2 | TRBV7-6 | NA | CASSLRLAGPNTGELFF | TGTGCCAGCAGCTTAAGATTGGCGGGTCCGAACACCGGGGAGCTGTTTTTT
NA | TRBJ1-2 | TRBV9 | NA | CASYGGTSNYGYTF | TGTGCCAGCTATGGGGGGACGTCTAACTATGGCTACACCTTC
NA | TRBJ2-1 | TRBV2 | NA | CASRQGLNEQFF | TGTGCCAGCAGGCAGGGTCTTAATGAGCAGTTCTTC
NA | TRBJ2-3 | TRBV7-3 | NA | CASSPDIPGGLGADTQYF | TGTGCCAGCAGCCCGGACATTCCCGGGGGATTGGGCGCAGATACGCAGTATTTT
NA | TRBJ1-2 | TRBV4-2 | medium-sized | CASSLSGTAYGYTF | TGTGCCAGCAGCCTATCAGGGACTGCCTATGGCTACACCTTC
NA | TRBJ1-5 | TRBV10-3 | NA | CAISSGNSNQPQHF | TGTGCCATCTCTTCAGGGAATAGCAATCAGCCCCAGCATTTT
NA | TRBJ1-6 | TRBV9 | NA | CASSVAGGLESPLHF | TGTGCCAGCAGCGTAGCGGGGGGGCTAGAGTCACCCCTCCACTTT
TRBD2 | TRBJ2-5 | TRBV18 | NA | CASSPLSGGTETQYF | TGTGCCAGCTCACCACTTAGCGGGGGGACCGAGACCCAGTACTTC
TRBD1 | TRBJ2-2 | TRBV11-2 | NA | CASSINSGQGARGELFF | TGTGCCAGCAGCATAAACTCGGGACAGGGGGCTCGTGGGGAGCTGTTTTTT
NA | TRBJ1-1 | TRBV7-3 | once | CASSLTFVGKVTEAFF | TGTGCCAGCAGCTTAACGTTCGTGGGCAAGGTCACTGAAGCTTTCTTT
TRBD1 | TRBJ1-4 | TRBV6-5 | NA | CASSYSGTGGEKLFF | TGTGCCAGCAGTTACTCAGGGACAGGGGGAGAAAAACTGTTTTTT
TRBD2 | TRBJ2-1 | TRBV2 | few | CASRPGTSGGDEQFF | TGTGCCAGCAGGCCCGGGACTAGCGGGGGCGATGAGCAGTTCTTC
NA | TRBJ2-2 | TRBV3-1/TRBV3-2 | NA | CASSQDLGGELFF | TGTGCCAGCAGCCAAGATCTTGGCGGAGAGCTGTTTTTT
NA | TRBJ1-4 | TRBV2 | NA | CASDSYGGKLFF | TGTGCCAGCGACTCGTATGGTGGAAAACTGTTTTTT
TRBD2 | TRBJ2-7 | TRBV20-1 | NA | CSASSGLASYEQYF | TGCAGTGCTAGTTCGGGACTAGCGTCCTACGAGCAGTACTTC
NA | TRBJ2-6 | TRBV4-1 | NA | CASSPFTSSGANVLTF | TGCGCCAGCAGCCCTTTTACTAGCTCTGGGGCCAACGTCCTGACTTTC
NA | TRBJ2-7 | TRBV6-6 | NA | CASSRQTSYEQYF | TGTGCCAGCAGCAGACAGACCTCCTACGAGCAGTACTTC
TRBD2 | TRBJ2-2 | TRBV13 | NA | CASSHRTSGRNTGELFF | TGTGCCAGCAGCCACCGGACTAGCGGGAGAAACACCGGGGAGCTGTTTTTT
TRBD1 | TRBJ2-5 | TRBV18 | NA | CASSPGQGNGETQYF | TGTGCCAGCTCACCCGGACAGGGTAATGGAGAGACCCAGTACTTC
NA | TRBJ2-1 | TRBV5-4 | once | CASSLVGFSEQFF | TGTGCCAGCAGCTTGGTTGGGTTTAGCGAGCAGTTCTTC
NA | TRBJ1-1 | TRBV5-1 | NA | CASSLVSGGTEAFF | TGCGCCAGCAGCTTGGTTTCGGGGGGGACTGAAGCTTTCTTT
NA | TRBJ1-3 | TRBV11-2 | once | CASSWTVRFSGNTIYF | TGTGCCAGCAGCTGGACAGTCAGATTCTCTGGAAACACCATATATTTT
NA | TRBJ2-1 | TRBV4-2 | NA | CASSQADSSSYNEQFF | TGTGCCAGCAGCCAGGCGGACTCGAGCTCCTACAATGAGCAGTTCTTC
TRBD1 | TRBJ1-1 | TRBV5-4 | few | CASRGGQVATTEAFF | TGTGCCAGCAGGGGGGGACAGGTGGCAACCACTGAAGCTTTCTTT
NA | TRBJ2-7 | TRBV7-6 | NA | CASSLNRVPLSYEQYF | TGTGCCAGCAGCTTGAACAGGGTTCCTCTCTCCTACGAGCAGTACTTC